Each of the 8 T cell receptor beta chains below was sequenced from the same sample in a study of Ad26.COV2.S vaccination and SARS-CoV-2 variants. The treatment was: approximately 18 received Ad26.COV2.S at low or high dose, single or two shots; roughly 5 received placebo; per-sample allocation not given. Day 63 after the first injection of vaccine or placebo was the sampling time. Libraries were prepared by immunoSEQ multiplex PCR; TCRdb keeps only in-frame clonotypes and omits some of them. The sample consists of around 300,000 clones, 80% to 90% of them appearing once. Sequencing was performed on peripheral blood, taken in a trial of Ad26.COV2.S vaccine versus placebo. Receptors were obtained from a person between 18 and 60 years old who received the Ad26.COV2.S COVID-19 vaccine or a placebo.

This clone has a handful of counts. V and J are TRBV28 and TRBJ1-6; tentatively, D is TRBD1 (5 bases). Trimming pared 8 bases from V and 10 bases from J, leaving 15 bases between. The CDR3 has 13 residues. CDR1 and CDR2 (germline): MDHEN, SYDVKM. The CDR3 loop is CASRDRLGSPLHF. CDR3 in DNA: TGTGCCAGCCGGGACCGACTCGGATCACCCCTCCACTTT.

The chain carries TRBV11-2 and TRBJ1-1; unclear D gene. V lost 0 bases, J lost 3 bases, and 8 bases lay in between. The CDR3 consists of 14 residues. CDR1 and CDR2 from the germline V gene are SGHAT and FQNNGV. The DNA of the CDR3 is TGTGCCAGCAGCTTAGATGAGGATTACACTGAAGCTTTCTTT. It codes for CASSLDEDYTEAFF.

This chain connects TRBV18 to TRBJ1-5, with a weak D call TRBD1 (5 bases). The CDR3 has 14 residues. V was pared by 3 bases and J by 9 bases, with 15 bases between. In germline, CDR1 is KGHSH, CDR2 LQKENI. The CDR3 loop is CASSPDGLGGPQHF. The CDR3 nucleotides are TGTGCCAGCTCACCGGACGGCCTGGGGGGGCCCCAGCATTTT.

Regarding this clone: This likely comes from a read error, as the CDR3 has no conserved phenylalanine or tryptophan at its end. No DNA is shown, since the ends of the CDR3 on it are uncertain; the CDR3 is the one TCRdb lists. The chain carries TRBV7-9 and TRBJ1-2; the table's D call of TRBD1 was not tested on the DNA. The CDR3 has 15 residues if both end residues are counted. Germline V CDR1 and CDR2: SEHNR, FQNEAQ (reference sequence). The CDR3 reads CASSLLTGGQGPPSV.

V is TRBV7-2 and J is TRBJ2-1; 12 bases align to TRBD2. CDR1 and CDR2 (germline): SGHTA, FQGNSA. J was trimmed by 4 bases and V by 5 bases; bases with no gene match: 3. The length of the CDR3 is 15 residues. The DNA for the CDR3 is TGTGCCAGCAGCCCCGGGACTAGCGGGTACAATGAGCAGTTCTTC. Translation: CASSPGTSGYNEQFF.

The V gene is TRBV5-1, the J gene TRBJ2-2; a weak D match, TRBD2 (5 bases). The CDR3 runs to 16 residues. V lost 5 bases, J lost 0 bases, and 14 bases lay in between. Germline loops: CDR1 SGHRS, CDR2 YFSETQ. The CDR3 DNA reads TGCGCCAGCAGAGGGATGGGCGGGTCGAACACCGGGGAGCTGTTTTTT. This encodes CASRGMGGSNTGELFF.

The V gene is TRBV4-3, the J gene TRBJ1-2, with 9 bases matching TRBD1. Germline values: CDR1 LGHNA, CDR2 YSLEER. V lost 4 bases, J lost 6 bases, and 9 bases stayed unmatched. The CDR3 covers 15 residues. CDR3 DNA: TGCGCCAGCAGCCGGGTGGGAGACAGGGGGGATGGCTACACCTTC. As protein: CASSRVGDRGDGYTF.

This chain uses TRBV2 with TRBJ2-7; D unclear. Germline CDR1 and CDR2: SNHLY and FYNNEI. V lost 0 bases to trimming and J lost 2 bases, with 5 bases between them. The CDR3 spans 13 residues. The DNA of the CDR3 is TGTGCCAGCAGTGAAGCGGTTACCTACGAGCAGTACTTC. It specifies CASSEAVTYEQYF. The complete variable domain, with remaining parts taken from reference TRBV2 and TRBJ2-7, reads EPEVTQTPSHQVTQMGQEVILRCVPISNHLYFYWYRQILGQKVEFLVSFYNNEISEKSEIFDDQFSVERPDGSNFTLKIRSTKLEDSAMYFCASSEAVTYEQYFGPGTRLTVT.